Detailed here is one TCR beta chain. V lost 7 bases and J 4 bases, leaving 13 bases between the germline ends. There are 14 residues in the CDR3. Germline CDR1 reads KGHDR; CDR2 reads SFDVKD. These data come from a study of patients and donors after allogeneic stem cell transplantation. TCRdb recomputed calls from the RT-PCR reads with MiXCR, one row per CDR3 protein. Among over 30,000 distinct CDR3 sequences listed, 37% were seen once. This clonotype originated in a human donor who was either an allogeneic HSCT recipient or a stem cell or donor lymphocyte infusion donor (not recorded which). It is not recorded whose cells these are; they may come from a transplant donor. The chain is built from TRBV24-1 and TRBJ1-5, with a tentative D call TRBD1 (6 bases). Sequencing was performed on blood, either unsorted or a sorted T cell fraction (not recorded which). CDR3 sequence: CATSDRDINQPQHF. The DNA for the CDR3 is TGTGCCACCAGCGACCGGGACATAAATCAGCCCCAGCATTTT.